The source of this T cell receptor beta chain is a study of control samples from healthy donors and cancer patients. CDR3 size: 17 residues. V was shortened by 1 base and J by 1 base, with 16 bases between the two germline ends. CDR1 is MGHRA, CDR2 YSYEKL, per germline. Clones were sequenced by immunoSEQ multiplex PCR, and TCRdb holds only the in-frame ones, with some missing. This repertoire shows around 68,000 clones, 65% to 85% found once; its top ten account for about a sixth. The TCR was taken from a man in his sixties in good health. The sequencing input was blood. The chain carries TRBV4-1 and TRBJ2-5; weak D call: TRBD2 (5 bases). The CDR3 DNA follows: TGCGCCAGCAGCCAAGCCTGGGCAGGAGGTCTCCAAGAGACCCAGTACTTC. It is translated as CASSQAWAGGLQETQYF.